This is a list of T cell receptor beta chains from one sample in a study of identical twins. MiXCR, run by TCRdb on the 5' RACE reads, gives a single entry per CDR3 protein. The data hold 460,000 or so distinct CDR3 sequences, with more than 13% observed a single time. This sample also appeared in a second study, on yellow fever vaccine responses in identical twins.

The material sequenced was CD4+ T cells sorted from blood. These TCRs come from a woman under 30 in good health. The CDR3 runs from the conserved cysteine through the conserved F or W. A D gene is named only where the DNA matches it firmly. Clone size appears in some rows only: once, few, many, or a class for an expanded clone.

v_call	d_call	clone_size	j_call	cdr3_nt	cdr3_aa
TRBV5-1	-	-	TRBJ2-2	TGCGCCAGCAGCTTGGGACACCCGAACACCGGGGAGCTGTTTTTT	CASSLGHPNTGELFF
TRBV6-2/TRBV6-3	-	-	TRBJ2-5	TGTGCCAGCAGTTACTCGAAGGCTACAAAAGAGACCCAGTACTTC	CASSYSKATKETQYF
TRBV5-6	TRBD2	few	TRBJ2-3	TGTGCCAGCAGCTTGTACACTAGCGGAACCACTTCCACAGATACGCAGTATTTT	CASSLYTSGTTSTDTQYF
TRBV30	TRBD2	-	TRBJ2-3	TGTGCCTGGAGTGCGGGACTAGCGAAATACACAGATACGCAGTATTTT	CAWSAGLAKYTDTQYF
TRBV29-1	TRBD1	-	TRBJ2-7	TGCAGCGTTGTTACGGGACAGGGGGCTTACGAGCAGTACTTC	CSVVTGQGAYEQYF
TRBV3-1	-	few	TRBJ1-5	TGTGCCAGCCCCGGGACTAGCAATCAGCCCCAGCATTTT	CASPGTSNQPQHF
TRBV5-1	TRBD1	few	TRBJ2-5	TGCGCCAGCAGCTTGGACGGGACAGGGTTGGAGACCCAGTACTTC	CASSLDGTGLETQYF
TRBV3-1	-	few	TRBJ2-5	TGTGCCAGCAGCCACCCTAAGGGGGGAGAGACCCAGTACTTC	CASSHPKGGETQYF
TRBV20-1	TRBD1	-	TRBJ2-7	TGCAGTGCTAGAGGACAGGGGTCTCCCTACGAGCAGTACTTC	CSARGQGSPYEQYF
TRBV25-1	TRBD2	few	TRBJ2-7	TGTGCCAGCAGCCGACAGCGGGGATCCTACGAGCAGTACTTC	CASSRQRGSYEQYF
TRBV12-3/TRBV12-4	TRBD2	-	TRBJ2-7	TGTGCCAGCAGTCCCCCGTGGGGGAGGGCCCTCTCCTACGAGCAGTACTTC	CASSPPWGRALSYEQYF
TRBV5-1	TRBD2	many	TRBJ2-1	TGCGCCAGCAGCTTGGGTGGTAGCGGGAAGTTCTTC	CASSLGGSGKFF
TRBV5-1	TRBD1	many	TRBJ2-2	TGCGCCAGCAGACAGGGGGCCATAAACACCGGGGAGCTGTTTTTT	CASRQGAINTGELFF
TRBV9	-	few	TRBJ2-7	TGTGCCAGCAGCGTGGGGTTTGGGAACGAGCAGTACTTC	CASSVGFGNEQYF
TRBV2	-	once	TRBJ2-1	TGTGCCAGCAACGAAGACAGGACACATGAGGAGTTCTTC	CASNEDRTHEEFF
TRBV28	TRBD2	-	TRBJ2-7	TGTGCCAGCAGTCCCGAGCGGGGGAGCTCCTACGAGCAGTACTTC	CASSPERGSSYEQYF
TRBV7-2	-	-	TRBJ1-1	TGTGCCAGCAGCTTAGGGGGGGTTAGGGCTGAAGCTTTCTTT	CASSLGGVRAEAFF
TRBV5-1	TRBD1	-	TRBJ1-1	TGCGCCAGCAGCTGGACAGGGTACCAAGCTTTCTTT	CASSWTGYQAFF
TRBV7-2	-	-	TRBJ2-1	TGTGCCAGCAGCTTAGATATGGGAGAGTATGAGCAGTTCTTC	CASSLDMGEYEQFF